The clone carrying this TCR beta chain is a singleton in its sample. The repertoire was sequenced with immunoSEQ multiplex PCR; TCRdb's copy has only in-frame clones and lacks some. The table shows under 150,000 clones, with 70% to 90% occurring only once. The data stem from a study of T cell responses to AZD1222 COVID-19 vaccine. The germline V gene has CDR1 SQVTM and CDR2 ANQGSEA. CDR3 length equals 13 residues. The source material was peripheral blood, sampled on day 0 of AZD1222 vaccination. The rearrangement links TRBV29-1 to TRBJ2-7, with 9 bases aligning to TRBD1. The receptor's source is an adult in good health. The CDR3 loop reads CRSAGQGFDEQYF. CDR3 nucleotides: TGCAGGTCCGCGGGACAGGGTTTTGACGAGCAGTACTTC.